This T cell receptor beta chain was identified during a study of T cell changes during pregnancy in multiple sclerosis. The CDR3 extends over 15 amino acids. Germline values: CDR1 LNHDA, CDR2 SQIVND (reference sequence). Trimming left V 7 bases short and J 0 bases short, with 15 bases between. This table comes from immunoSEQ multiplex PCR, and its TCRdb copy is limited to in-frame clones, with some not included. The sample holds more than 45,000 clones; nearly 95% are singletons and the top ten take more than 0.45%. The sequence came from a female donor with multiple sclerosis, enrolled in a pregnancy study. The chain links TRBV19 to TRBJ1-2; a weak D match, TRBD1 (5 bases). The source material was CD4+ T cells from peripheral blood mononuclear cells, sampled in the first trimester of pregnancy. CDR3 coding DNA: TGTGCCAGTATTCCCAGGGCAACTTCTAACTATGGCTACACCTTC. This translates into CASIPRATSNYGYTF.